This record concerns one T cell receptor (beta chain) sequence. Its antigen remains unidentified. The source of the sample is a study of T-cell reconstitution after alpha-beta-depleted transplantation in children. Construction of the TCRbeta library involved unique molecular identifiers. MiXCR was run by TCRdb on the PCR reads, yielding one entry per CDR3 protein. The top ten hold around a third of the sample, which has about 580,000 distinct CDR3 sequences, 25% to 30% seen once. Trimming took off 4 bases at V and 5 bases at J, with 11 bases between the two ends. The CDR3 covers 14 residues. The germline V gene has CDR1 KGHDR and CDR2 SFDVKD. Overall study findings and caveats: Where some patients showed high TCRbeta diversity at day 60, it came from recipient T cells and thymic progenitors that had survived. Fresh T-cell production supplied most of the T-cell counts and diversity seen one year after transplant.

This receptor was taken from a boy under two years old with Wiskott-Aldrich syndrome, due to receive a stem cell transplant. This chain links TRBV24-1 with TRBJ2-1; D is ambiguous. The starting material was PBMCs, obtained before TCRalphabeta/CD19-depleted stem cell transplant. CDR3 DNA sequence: TGTGCCACCAGTGAGGGCGGTCCCAACAATGAGCAGTTCTTC. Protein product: CATSEGGPNNEQFF.